The clone carrying this T cell receptor (beta chain) has just a few counts. Its specificity is unknown. TCRdb reanalysed the RT-PCR reads using MiXCR and keeps one entry per CDR3 protein. The sample has a few hundred thousand distinct CDR3 sequences, 12% to 15% seen once; the top ten hold around 10%. This specimen comes from a study of response to subunit inactivated influenza vaccine. Findings and caveats of the study: Authors suggested each seasonal flu vaccination may recruit only limited numbers of new T cells.

CDR1 and CDR2 (germline): SGHAT, FQNNGV. The ends lost 5 bases at V and 5 bases at J; junction bases unmatched: 15. This CDR3 has 18 amino acids. The sequence derives from a man over 45 who received an inactivated influenza vaccine. Specimen: PBMCs from blood, collected roughly 12 days after vaccination. The V and J genes are TRBV11-2 and TRBJ2-2, with 9 bases lining up with TRBD1. The CDR3 spells CASSPTDRGVEGTGELFF. The CDR3, as DNA: TGTGCCAGCAGCCCAACCGACAGGGGGGTCGAAGGAACCGGGGAGCTGTTTTTT.